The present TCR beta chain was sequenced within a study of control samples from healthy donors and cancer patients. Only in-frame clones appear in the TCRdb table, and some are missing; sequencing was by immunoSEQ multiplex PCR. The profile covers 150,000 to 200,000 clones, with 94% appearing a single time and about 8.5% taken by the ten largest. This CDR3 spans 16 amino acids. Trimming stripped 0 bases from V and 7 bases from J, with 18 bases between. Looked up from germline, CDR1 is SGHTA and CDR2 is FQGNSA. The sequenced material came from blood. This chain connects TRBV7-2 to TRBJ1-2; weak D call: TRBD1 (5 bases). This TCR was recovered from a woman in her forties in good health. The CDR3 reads CASSLAARVLSGGYTF. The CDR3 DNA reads TGTGCCAGCAGCTTAGCGGCCAGGGTTCTTTCCGGTGGCTACACCTTC.